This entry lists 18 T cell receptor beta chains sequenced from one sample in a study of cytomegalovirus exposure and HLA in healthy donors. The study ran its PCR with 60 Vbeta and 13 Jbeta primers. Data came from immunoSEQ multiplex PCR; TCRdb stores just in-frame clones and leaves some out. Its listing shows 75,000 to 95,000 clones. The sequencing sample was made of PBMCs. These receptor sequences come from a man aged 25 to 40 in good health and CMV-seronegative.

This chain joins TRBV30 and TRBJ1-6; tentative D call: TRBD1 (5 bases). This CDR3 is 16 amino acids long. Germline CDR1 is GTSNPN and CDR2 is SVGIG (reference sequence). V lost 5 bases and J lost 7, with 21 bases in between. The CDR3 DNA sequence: TGTGCCTGGGAGGACCCTCGTCAGGGTAACAATTCACCCCTCCACTTT. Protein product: CAWEDPRQGNNSPLHF.

The CDR3 DNA sequence: TGCGCCAGCAGCTTAAGGGACGGGGGGCCGGATACGCAGTATTTT. Its translation: CASSLRDGGPDTQYF. V is TRBV5-1 and J is TRBJ2-3; D possibly corresponds to TRBD2 (7 bases). V shed 2 bases and J shed 6 bases, with 16 bases lying between them. This CDR3 comprises 15 residues. Germline assignment: CDR1 SGHRS and CDR2 YFSETQ.

The CDR3 is CASRPNYNEQFF. Written as DNA, the CDR3 is TGTGCCAGCAGACCTAACTACAATGAGCAGTTCTTC. V is TRBV6-6 and J is TRBJ2-1; D is unclear. CDR1 and CDR2 (germline): MNHNY, SVGAGI (reference sequence). V lost 6 bases to trimming and J lost 3 bases, with 6 bases between them. CDR3 size: 12 residues.

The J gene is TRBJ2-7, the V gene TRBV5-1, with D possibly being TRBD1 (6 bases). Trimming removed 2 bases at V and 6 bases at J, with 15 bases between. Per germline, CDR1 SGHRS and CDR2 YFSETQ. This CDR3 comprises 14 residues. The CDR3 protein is CASSLNHDRSEQYF. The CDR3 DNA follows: TGCGCCAGCAGCTTAAACCATGACAGGTCCGAGCAGTACTTC.

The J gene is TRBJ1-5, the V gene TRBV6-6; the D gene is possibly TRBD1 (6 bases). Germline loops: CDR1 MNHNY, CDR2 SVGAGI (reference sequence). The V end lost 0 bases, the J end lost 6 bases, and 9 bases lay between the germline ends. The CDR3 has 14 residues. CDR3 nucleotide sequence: TGTGCCAGCAGTTACTCAGGGGGACGTCAGCCCCAGCATTTT. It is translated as CASSYSGGRQPQHF.

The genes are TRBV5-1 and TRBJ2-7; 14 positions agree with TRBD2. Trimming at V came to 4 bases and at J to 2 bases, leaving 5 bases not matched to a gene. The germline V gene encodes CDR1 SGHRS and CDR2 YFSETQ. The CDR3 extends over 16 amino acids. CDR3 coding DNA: TGCGCCAGCAGCCAACGACTAGCGGGAGGGACCTACGAGCAGTACTTC. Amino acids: CASSQRLAGGTYEQYF. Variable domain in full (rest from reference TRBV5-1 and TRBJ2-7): KAGVTQTPRYLIKTRGQQVTLSCSPISGHRSVSWYQQTPGQGLQFLFEYFSETQRNKGNFPGRFSGRQFSNSRSEMNVSTLELGDSALYLCASSQRLAGGTYEQYFGPGTRLTVT.

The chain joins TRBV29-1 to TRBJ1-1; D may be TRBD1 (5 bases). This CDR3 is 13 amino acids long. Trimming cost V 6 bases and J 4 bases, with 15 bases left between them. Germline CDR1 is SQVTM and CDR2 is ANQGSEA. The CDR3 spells CSVGGYSSTEAFF. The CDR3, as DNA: TGCAGCGTCGGGGGGTATTCAAGCACTGAAGCTTTCTTT.

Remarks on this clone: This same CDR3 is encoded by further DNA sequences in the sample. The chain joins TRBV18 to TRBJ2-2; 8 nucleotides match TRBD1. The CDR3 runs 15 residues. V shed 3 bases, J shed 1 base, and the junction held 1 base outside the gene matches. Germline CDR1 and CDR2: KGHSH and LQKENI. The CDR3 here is CASSPGTGNTGELFF. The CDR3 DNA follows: TGTGCCAGCTCACCCGGGACAGGGAACACCGGGGAGCTGTTTTTT.

CDR3 sequence: CSVEDERGSTDTQYF. The CDR3 bases are TGCAGCGTTGAAGACGAGCGGGGAAGCACAGATACGCAGTATTTT. This chain uses TRBV29-1 with TRBJ2-3; 7 bases are a match to TRBD2. Germline CDR1 SQVTM, CDR2 ANQGSEA. CDR3 length: 15 amino acids. V trimming: 0 bases; J trimming: 0 bases; junction bases outside the gene matches: 3.

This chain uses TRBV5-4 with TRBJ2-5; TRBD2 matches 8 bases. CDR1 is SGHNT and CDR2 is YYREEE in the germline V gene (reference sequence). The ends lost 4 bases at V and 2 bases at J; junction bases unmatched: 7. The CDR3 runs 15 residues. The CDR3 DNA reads TGTGCCAGCAGCACGGGGGGGGACTTGCAAGAGACCCAGTACTTC. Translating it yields CASSTGGDLQETQYF. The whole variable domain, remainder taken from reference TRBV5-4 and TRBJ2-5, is ETGVTQSPTHLIKTRGQQVTLRCSSQSGHNTVSWYQQALGQGPQFIFQYYREEENGRGNFPPRFSGLQFPNYSSELNVNALELDDSALYLCASSTGGDLQETQYFGPGTRLLVL.

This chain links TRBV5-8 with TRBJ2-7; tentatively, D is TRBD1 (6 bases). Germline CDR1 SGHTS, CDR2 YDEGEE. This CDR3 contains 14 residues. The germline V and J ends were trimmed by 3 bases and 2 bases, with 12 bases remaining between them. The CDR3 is CASSYHGQTYEQYF. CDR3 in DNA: TGTGCCAGCAGCTATCACGGACAGACCTACGAGCAGTACTTC.

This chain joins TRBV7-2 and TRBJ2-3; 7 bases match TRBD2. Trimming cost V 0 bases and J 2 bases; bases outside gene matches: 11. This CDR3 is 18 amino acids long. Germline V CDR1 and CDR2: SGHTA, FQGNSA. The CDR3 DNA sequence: TGTGCCAGCAGCTTAGCGGGAGGGCTCCGCCGCTTCACAGATACGCAGTATTTT. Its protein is CASSLAGGLRRFTDTQYF.

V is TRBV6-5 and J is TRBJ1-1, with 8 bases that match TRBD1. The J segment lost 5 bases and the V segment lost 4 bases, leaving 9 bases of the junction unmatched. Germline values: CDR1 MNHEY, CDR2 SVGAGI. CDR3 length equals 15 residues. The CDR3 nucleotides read TGTGCCAGCAGTTCCTACAGGGGGGTGGGGACTGAAGCTTTCTTT. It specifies CASSSYRGVGTEAFF.

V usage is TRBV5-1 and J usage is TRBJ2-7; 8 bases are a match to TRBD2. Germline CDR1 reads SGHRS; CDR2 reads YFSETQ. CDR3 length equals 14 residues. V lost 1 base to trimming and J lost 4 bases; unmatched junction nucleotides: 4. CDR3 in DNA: TGCGCCAGCAGCTTGAGGACTAGCAGGTACGAGCAGTACTTC. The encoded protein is CASSLRTSRYEQYF.

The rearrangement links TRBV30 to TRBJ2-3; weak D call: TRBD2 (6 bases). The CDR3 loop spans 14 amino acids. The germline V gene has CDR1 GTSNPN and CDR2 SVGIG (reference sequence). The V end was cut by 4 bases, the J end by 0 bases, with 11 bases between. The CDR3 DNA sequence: TGTGCCTGGATGCAGGGACTTAGCACAGATACGCAGTATTTT. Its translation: CAWMQGLSTDTQYF.

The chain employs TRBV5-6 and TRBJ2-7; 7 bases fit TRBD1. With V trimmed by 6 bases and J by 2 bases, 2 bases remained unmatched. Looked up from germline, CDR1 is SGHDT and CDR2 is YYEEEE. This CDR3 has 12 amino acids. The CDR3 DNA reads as TGTGCCAGCAAGGGGGCTGCCTACGAGCAGTACTTC. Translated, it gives CASKGAAYEQYF. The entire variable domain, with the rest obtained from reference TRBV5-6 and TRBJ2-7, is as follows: DAGVTQSPTHLIKTRGQQVTLRCSPKSGHDTVSWYQQALGQGPQFIFQYYEEEERQRGNFPDRFSGHQFPNYSSELNVNALLLGDSALYLCASKGAAYEQYFGPGTRLTVT.

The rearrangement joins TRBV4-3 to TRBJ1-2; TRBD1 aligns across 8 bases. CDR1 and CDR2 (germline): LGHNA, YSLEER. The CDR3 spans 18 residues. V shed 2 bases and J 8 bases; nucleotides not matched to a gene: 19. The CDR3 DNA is TGCGCCAGCAGCCAATCGACTCGGACCGGACAGGGAAATAGGGGCTACACCTTC. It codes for CASSQSTRTGQGNRGYTF.

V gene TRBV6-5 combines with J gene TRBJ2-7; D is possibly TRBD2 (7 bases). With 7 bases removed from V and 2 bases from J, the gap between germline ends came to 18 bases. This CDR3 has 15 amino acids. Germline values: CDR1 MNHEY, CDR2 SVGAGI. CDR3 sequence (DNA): TGTGCCAGCAACTACCGGGGGGCAGGAGCCTACGAGCAGTACTTC. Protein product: CASNYRGAGAYEQYF.